This passage covers 32 T cell receptor beta chains from one sample sequenced in a study of blood T cell repertoires in COVID-19. Repertoires were generated with immunoSEQ multiplex PCR, while TCRdb's copy carries only in-frame clones and drops some. This sample has 300,000 to 400,000 clones; roughly 90% occur once, and the top ten carry 7% to 8%. Sequenced: peripheral blood. The receptors originated from a woman aged 70-85 years with COVID-19, enrolled during active disease.

The genes are TRBV6-2 or TRBV6-3 and TRBJ2-3, with D tentatively TRBD2 (6 bases). This CDR3 has 15 amino acids. Germline V CDR1 and CDR2: MNHEY, SVGEGT. Between the trimmed V and J ends, which lost 2 bases and 1 base, there was a span of 10 bases. CDR3 nucleotide sequence: TGTGCCAGCAGTTACGGGCGGGGTGGCACAGATACGCAGTATTTT. Its translation is CASSYGRGGTDTQYF.

The chain uses TRBV5-1 and TRBJ1-4, with 8 bases identical to TRBD1. The CDR3 has 17 amino acids. The germline gives CDR1 SGHRS, CDR2 YFSETQ. V lost 0 bases to trimming and J lost 8 bases; unmatched junction nucleotides: 12. CDR3: CASSLEVLDRGGEKLFF. The CDR3 nucleotides are TGCGCCAGCAGCTTGGAGGTCCTTGACAGGGGAGGGGAAAAACTGTTTTTT.

The chain recombines TRBV5-1 with TRBJ1-2, with D possibly matching TRBD1 (6 bases). The CDR3 is 15 amino acids. The germline CDR1 and CDR2 sequences are SGHRS and YFSETQ. Trimming left V 3 bases short and J 6 bases short, with 18 bases between. The CDR3 loop is CASSSPRGGADGYTF. CDR3 DNA sequence: TGCGCCAGCAGCTCCCCACGTGGGGGGGCTGATGGCTACACCTTC.

The chain links TRBV18 to TRBJ2-3, with 8 bases fitting TRBD2. The V segment lost 6 bases and the J segment 5 bases; nucleotides outside the gene matches: 4. CDR1 is KGHSH and CDR2 is LQKENI in the germline V gene. This CDR3 spans 13 amino acids. In nucleotides, the CDR3 is TGTGCCAGCTCGGGACTAGAGGGAGATACGCAGTATTTT. Its protein product is CASSGLEGDTQYF.

The chain employs TRBV6-5 and TRBJ1-5; TRBD1 aligns across 11 bases. CDR1 MNHEY and CDR2 SVGAGI come from the germline V gene. V lost 5 bases and J lost 6; bases outside the gene matches: 3. The CDR3 is 14 amino acids. DNA of the CDR3: TGTGCCAGCAGTCCCGGGACAGGGGGTCAGCCCCAGCATTTT. Translation: CASSPGTGGQPQHF.

J is TRBJ2-5 and V is TRBV7-2, with TRBD1 identical over 10 bases. Germline values: CDR1 SGHTA, CDR2 FQGNSA. This CDR3 comprises 15 residues. Trimming removed 4 bases from V and 5 bases from J; junction bases left unmatched: 7. The CDR3 is CASSSQTGGGETQYF. The CDR3 DNA sequence: TGTGCCAGCAGCTCGCAGACAGGGGGCGGGGAGACCCAGTACTTC.

The chain has TRBV12-3 or TRBV12-4 and TRBJ1-2; no clear D. Trimming left V 6 bases short and J 6 bases short, with 11 bases between. This CDR3 spans 12 amino acids. CDR3 nucleotides: TGTGCCAGCAGGATCCTGAGGGATGGCTACACCTTC. This translates into CASRILRDGYTF.

The chain uses TRBV24-1 and TRBJ2-7; D not resolved. Germline-derived CDR1 and CDR2 are KGHDR and SFDVKD. V was trimmed by 2 bases and J by 8 bases, leaving 9 bases between them. The CDR3 covers 12 residues. The CDR3 spells CATSDWQAQQYF. CDR3 in DNA: TGTGCCACCAGTGATTGGCAGGCCCAGCAGTACTTC.

This chain uses TRBV4-1 with TRBJ1-3; possible D gene TRBD1, 5 bases. The CDR3 consists of 16 residues. Germline V gives CDR1 MGHRA, CDR2 YSYEKL. V lost 1 base and J 3 bases, leaving 13 bases between the germline ends. In DNA, the CDR3 is TGCGCCAGCAGCCAAGGAGTGGTGGGACTTGGAAACACCATATATTTT. Translating it yields CASSQGVVGLGNTIYF.

The chain links TRBV19 to TRBJ2-7; 7 bases align to TRBD1. The germline gives CDR1 LNHDA, CDR2 SQIVND (reference sequence). After removal of 9 bases from V and 0 bases from J, the junction contained 8 bases not matched to a gene. CDR3 size: 14 residues. The CDR3 sequence is CASALRDSSYEQYF. CDR3 bases: TGTGCCAGCGCCCTCCGGGACAGCTCCTACGAGCAGTACTTC.

This clone has only a few counts. For the CDR3, the DNA is TGTGCCAGCAGCACCCCCGGCCAGGGAAGTGGCTACACCTTC. Translation gives CASSTPGQGSGYTF. The gene calls are TRBV7-9 and TRBJ1-2; TRBD1 is a possible D gene (5 bases). Looked up from germline, CDR1 is SEHNR and CDR2 is FQNEAQ (reference sequence). The ends were cut back, 5 bases at V and 7 bases at J, with 17 bases in the middle. The CDR3 contains 14 residues.

This clone was observed once. This chain's CDR3 is CASSEVSPGADTQYF. CDR3 nucleotide sequence: TGTGCCAGCAGTGAAGTGTCCCCGGGGGCAGATACGCAGTATTTT. The genes are TRBV2 and TRBJ2-3; D possibly corresponds to TRBD2 (6 bases). The V end was cut by 1 base, the J end by 4 bases, with 12 bases between. This CDR3 has 15 residues. Germline V gene lookup returns CDR1 SNHLY and CDR2 FYNNEI.

The rearrangement links TRBV5-5 to TRBJ1-5; 11 nucleotides agree with TRBD1. This CDR3 is built from 14 residues. V shed 3 bases and J 6 bases; nucleotides not matched to a gene: 2. The germline CDR1 and CDR2 sequences are SGHKS and YYEKEE (reference sequence). The CDR3: CASSWDRGFQPQHF. CDR3 nucleotide sequence: TGTGCCAGCAGCTGGGACAGGGGGTTTCAGCCCCAGCATTTT.

The V and J genes are TRBV6-5 and TRBJ1-6, with 7 bases matching TRBD1. V lost 10 bases to trimming and J lost 5 bases; unmatched junction nucleotides: 5. The CDR3 contains 13 residues. The germline V gene has CDR1 MNHEY and CDR2 SVGAGI. The DNA of the CDR3 is TGTGCCATCGCCAGGGGGAATAATTCACCCCTCCACTTT. It codes for CAIARGNNSPLHF.

This chain uses TRBV4-1 with TRBJ1-2; 11 positions match TRBD1. J gave up 8 bases and V 0 bases, and 8 bases lay outside the gene matches. CDR3 size: 16 residues. Germline assignment: CDR1 MGHRA and CDR2 YSYEKL. The chain's CDR3 is CASSQDRGQGALGYTF. In nucleotides, the CDR3 is TGCGCCAGCAGCCAAGATCGAGGACAGGGGGCCTTAGGCTACACCTTC.

The V call is TRBV29-1, the J call TRBJ1-1; 7 nucleotides match TRBD1. After removal of 6 bases from V and 6 bases from J, the junction contained 10 bases not matched to a gene. There are 13 residues in the CDR3. Germline V gene lookup returns CDR1 SQVTM and CDR2 ANQGSEA. CDR3: CSVTGSRGPEAFF. CDR3 DNA: TGCAGCGTGACAGGGAGTCGAGGGCCTGAAGCTTTCTTT.

The chain recombines TRBV7-2 with TRBJ2-1; TRBD2 matches at 15 bases. V dropped 4 bases and J dropped 8; count of bases not matched to a gene: 3. Germline CDR1 reads SGHTA; CDR2 reads FQGNSA. The CDR3 is made up of 15 amino acids. The DNA of the CDR3 is TGTGCCAGCAGCTCGGGACTAGCGGGGGGCGATGAGCAGTTCTTC. Protein sequence: CASSSGLAGGDEQFF.

This CDR3 reads CATSDYRTGDQETQYF. In DNA form, the CDR3 reads TGTGCCACCAGTGACTATCGGACAGGTGATCAAGAGACCCAGTACTTC. The J gene is TRBJ2-5, the V gene TRBV24-1, with 7 bases matching TRBD1. The length of the CDR3 is 16 residues. The V gene end was trimmed by 4 bases and the J gene end by 2 bases; junction bases not matched to a gene: 9. Germline lookup yields CDR1 KGHDR and CDR2 SFDVKD.

The chain combines TRBV5-1 with TRBJ1-2; D is perhaps TRBD1 (5 bases). Germline values: CDR1 SGHRS, CDR2 YFSETQ. V was trimmed by 0 bases and J by 8 bases, leaving 20 bases between them. The CDR3 has 16 residues. As DNA, the CDR3 is TGCGCCAGCAGCTTGGAGGGACTTGGGAACATAGGCGGCTACACCTTC. This encodes CASSLEGLGNIGGYTF.

This chain uses TRBV2 with TRBJ2-1, with D perhaps matching TRBD1 (6 bases). Trimming stripped 8 bases from V and 5 bases from J, with 16 bases between. The CDR3 loop spans 14 amino acids. CDR1 and CDR2 (germline): SNHLY, FYNNEI. This CDR3 is CASEVQGLNNEQFF. The CDR3 region has the DNA TGTGCCAGCGAAGTCCAGGGGCTCAACAATGAGCAGTTCTTC.

V is TRBV6-1 and J is TRBJ2-1; 9 bases match TRBD1. The CDR3 is 15 amino acids. Germline V lookup: CDR1 MNHNS, CDR2 SASEGT. J lost 8 bases, V lost 1 base, and 6 bases had no gene match. CDR3 DNA: TGTGCCAGCAGTGAAGAACAGGGGGCAGGGGATGAGCAGTTCTTC. It yields the protein CASSEEQGAGDEQFF.

This clone came up once. CDR3 sequence (DNA): TGCAGCGTTGGCAGGAGTCTAGCGGGGGGGAAGGAGACCCAGTACTTC. The encoded protein is CSVGRSLAGGKETQYF. The V gene is TRBV29-1, the J gene TRBJ2-5; 12 nucleotides line up with TRBD2. The CDR3 sequence is 16 residues long. The V gene end was trimmed by 4 bases and the J gene end by 5 bases; junction bases not matched to a gene: 11. Germline V gene data show CDR1 as SQVTM and CDR2 as ANQGSEA. Drawing the rest from reference TRBV29-1 and TRBJ2-5, the complete variable domain is SAVISQKPSRDICQRGTSLTIQCQVDSQVTMMFWYRQQPGQSLTLIATANQGSEATYESGFVIDKFPISRPNLTFSTLTVSNMSPEDSSIYLCSVGRSLAGGKETQYFGPGTRLLVL.

The chain joins TRBV12-5 to TRBJ1-3, with D unresolved. The V and J ends lost 2 bases and 0 bases respectively, with 5 bases between them. The CDR3 runs 14 residues. Germline assignment: CDR1 LGHNT and CDR2 FRNRAP. The CDR3 DNA follows: TGTGCTAGTGGTTTGCCCTCCTCTGGAAACACCATATATTTT. Translated, it gives CASGLPSSGNTIYF.

Only one count was recorded for this clone. The rearrangement uses TRBV7-3 and TRBJ2-3; 13 nucleotides align to TRBD2. The CDR3 is 17 amino acids. CDR1 and CDR2 (germline): SGHTA, FQGTGA. V lost 5 bases and J lost 5; bases outside the gene matches: 10. The CDR3: CASSQAGLAGVGDTQYF. Written as DNA, the CDR3 is TGTGCCAGCAGCCAGGCCGGACTAGCGGGGGTTGGAGATACGCAGTATTTT.

This rearrangement joins TRBV29-1 to TRBJ2-7; 10 bases fit TRBD1. CDR1 SQVTM and CDR2 ANQGSEA come from the germline V gene. The V segment lost 6 bases and the J segment 4 bases; nucleotides outside the gene matches: 6. The length of the CDR3 is 13 residues. The DNA of the CDR3 is TGCAGCGTGGTCGGACAGGGGGGATACGAGCAGTACTTC. Encoded protein: CSVVGQGGYEQYF.

The gene calls are TRBV5-8 and TRBJ1-2, with 7 bases identical to TRBD1. Germline loops: CDR1 SGHTS, CDR2 YDEGEE. The V segment lost 3 bases and the J segment 5 bases; nucleotides outside the gene matches: 7. CDR3 length equals 14 residues. The CDR3 DNA follows: TGTGCCAGCAGCTCCTTACAGGGGCGGTATGGCTACACCTTC. This translates into CASSSLQGRYGYTF.

This chain uses TRBV5-4 with TRBJ1-5, with 7 nucleotides matching TRBD1. The CDR3 runs 13 residues. Germline CDR1 reads SGHNT; CDR2 reads YYREEE (reference sequence). The V gene end was trimmed by 3 bases and the J gene end by 6 bases; junction bases not matched to a gene: 3. The CDR3 DNA reads TGTGCCAGCAGCTCAAGGGACAGTCAGCCCCAGCATTTT. Amino acids: CASSSRDSQPQHF. The complete variable domain, with remaining parts taken from reference TRBV5-4 and TRBJ1-5, reads ETGVTQSPTHLIKTRGQQVTLRCSSQSGHNTVSWYQQALGQGPQFIFQYYREEENGRGNFPPRFSGLQFPNYSSELNVNALELDDSALYLCASSSRDSQPQHFGDGTRLSIL.

The chain links TRBV5-6 to TRBJ2-7; D might be TRBD2 (5 bases). CDR3 length: 13 residues. Germline values: CDR1 SGHDT, CDR2 YYEEEE. The V end was cut by 4 bases, the J end by 8 bases, with 16 bases between. CDR3 loop: CASSLAGESKQYF. The CDR3 DNA sequence: TGTGCCAGCAGCCTTGCCGGGGAATCGAAGCAGTACTTC.

Concerning this clone: Other DNA sequences in this specimen translate into the identical CDR3. The chain links TRBV5-1 to TRBJ2-3; TRBD2 matches at 7 bases. The CDR3 loop spans 14 amino acids. Germline trimming cut 0 bases from V and 3 bases from J; bases unmatched to any gene: 1. Germline lookup yields CDR1 SGHRS and CDR2 YFSETQ. The chain's CDR3 is CASSLGTRTDTQYF. CDR3 DNA sequence: TGCGCCAGCAGCTTGGGGACTAGAACAGATACGCAGTATTTT.

The rearrangement links TRBV28 to TRBJ2-5, with a weak D call TRBD1 (5 bases). Germline values: CDR1 MDHEN, CDR2 SYDVKM. Trimming stripped 8 bases from V and 2 bases from J, with 12 bases between. The CDR3 is 13 amino acids. The CDR3 reads CASQRRQQETQYF. In nucleotides, the CDR3 is TGTGCCAGCCAAAGAAGACAGCAAGAGACCCAGTACTTC.

This clone was counted only a few times. This chain connects TRBV11-3 to TRBJ2-1; the match to TRBD1 covers 9 bases. From germline, CDR1 is SGHNT and CDR2 YENEEA. This CDR3 region has 15 residues. Unmatched junction bases numbered 10, after V lost 6 bases and J lost 7 bases. DNA for the CDR3: TGTGCCAGCAGTTTGGACAGGGGTCCCAATAATGAGCAGTTCTTC. It encodes CASSLDRGPNNEQFF.

The chain combines TRBV4-3 with TRBJ1-4; D remains ambiguous. The CDR3 totals 16 residues. With 0 bases removed from V and 7 bases from J, the gap between germline ends came to 15 bases. Germline assignment: CDR1 LGHNA and CDR2 YSLEER. CDR3 nucleotides: TGCGCCAGCAGCCAAGAAACCTGGAGAACGGGTGAAAAACTGTTTTTT. It encodes CASSQETWRTGEKLFF.